Listed here is a single TCR beta chain. This sample was taken from a study of control samples from healthy donors and cancer patients. The V end lost 2 bases, the J end lost 3 bases, and 8 bases lay between the germline ends. This CDR3 has 13 amino acids. Germline values: CDR1 MGHRA, CDR2 YSYEKL. Some clones are missing from TCRdb's copy, which holds only in-frame ones; the method was immunoSEQ multiplex PCR. There are about 70,000 clones in the sample; 94% occur only once, and approximately 3% lies in the top ten. The genes are TRBV4-1 and TRBJ2-7; D not certain. Specimen: blood. This TCR was recovered from a woman aged 25 to 45 in good health. This chain's CDR3 is CASSQQPGYEQYF. CDR3 DNA: TGCGCCAGCAGCCAACAGCCGGGCTACGAGCAGTACTTC.